Listed below are T cell receptor beta chains from one sample, sequenced in a study of blood T cell repertoires in COVID-19. The table came from immunoSEQ multiplex PCR; TCRdb's copy has only in-frame clones and leaves some out. Of about 220,000 clones listed, more than 65% are singletons. Sequencing input: peripheral blood. Receptors originate from a man aged 50 to 59 with active or convalescent COVID-19. Each CDR3 is given with its conserved first and last residue. The order of the fields is D gene, J gene, CDR3 length, clone size, V gene, CDR3 DNA, CDR3 protein. The D gene is left open where the match is weak. Clone sizes are given selectively: once, few, many, or a class where the clone is expanded.

d_call: .
j_call: TRBJ2-7
cdr3_length: 13
clone_size: .
v_call: TRBV6-5
cdr3_nt: TGTGCCAGCAGTCCCGGGTCGATCATGGAGCAGTACTTC
cdr3_aa: CASSPGSIMEQYF

d_call: .
j_call: TRBJ1-5
cdr3_length: 14
clone_size: few
v_call: TRBV10-1
cdr3_nt: TGCGCCAGGATGGGGGGATGGAAGAATCAGCCCCAGCATTTT
cdr3_aa: CARMGGWKNQPQHF

d_call: TRBD2
j_call: TRBJ2-1
cdr3_length: 16
clone_size: once
v_call: TRBV5-4
cdr3_nt: TGTGCCAGCAGCTCTCAAGCGGGACCCTACTTCGGTGAGCAGTTCTTC
cdr3_aa: CASSSQAGPYFGEQFF

d_call: TRBD1
j_call: TRBJ1-1
cdr3_length: 14
clone_size: .
v_call: TRBV19
cdr3_nt: TGTGCCAGTAGTTTCTGGACAGGGGACACTGAAGCTTTCTTT
cdr3_aa: CASSFWTGDTEAFF

d_call: .
j_call: TRBJ1-2
cdr3_length: 17
clone_size: .
v_call: TRBV7-9
cdr3_nt: TGTGCCAGCAGCCAGTCGGGAGTTGATCGGTTGGACTATGGCTACACCTTC
cdr3_aa: CASSQSGVDRLDYGYTF

d_call: TRBD2
j_call: TRBJ2-1
cdr3_length: 14
clone_size: few
v_call: TRBV5-1
cdr3_nt: TGCGCCAGCGGAAGGCGGGAGGGGGCCTATGAGCAGTTCTTC
cdr3_aa: CASGRREGAYEQFF

d_call: .
j_call: TRBJ1-1
cdr3_length: 14
clone_size: .
v_call: TRBV11-3
cdr3_nt: TGTGCCAGCAGCTCGGGGGGATTGAACACTGAAGCTTTCTTT
cdr3_aa: CASSSGGLNTEAFF

d_call: .
j_call: TRBJ2-7
cdr3_length: 14
clone_size: .
v_call: TRBV28
cdr3_nt: TGTGCCAGCAGTCTTGTTCGGGGTGGCTACGAGCAGTACTTC
cdr3_aa: CASSLVRGGYEQYF

d_call: TRBD2
j_call: TRBJ2-7
cdr3_length: 14
clone_size: .
v_call: TRBV10-3
cdr3_nt: TGTGCCATCAGTGAGTCAAACGGGGGGTCTGAGCAGTACTTC
cdr3_aa: CAISESNGGSEQYF

d_call: .
j_call: TRBJ2-1
cdr3_length: 13
clone_size: .
v_call: TRBV13
cdr3_nt: TGTGCCAGCAGGATAGCGGTGACCAATGAGCAGTTCTTC
cdr3_aa: CASRIAVTNEQFF

d_call: .
j_call: TRBJ1-2
cdr3_length: 16
clone_size: .
v_call: TRBV3-1/TRBV3-2
cdr3_nt: TGTGCCAGCAGCCAAGATCGGAGGGTCCGCGGTGGGGGCTACACCTTC
cdr3_aa: CASSQDRRVRGGGYTF

d_call: .
j_call: TRBJ2-2
cdr3_length: 13
clone_size: .
v_call: TRBV6-5
cdr3_nt: TGTGCCAGCAGCGGACAGATTTCCGGGGAGCTGTTTTTT
cdr3_aa: CASSGQISGELFF

d_call: TRBD2
j_call: TRBJ2-1
cdr3_length: 15
clone_size: .
v_call: TRBV29-1
cdr3_nt: TGCAGCGTTGAAGATCAACTAGCGGCATACAATGAGCAGTTCTTC
cdr3_aa: CSVEDQLAAYNEQFF

d_call: TRBD2
j_call: TRBJ2-5
cdr3_length: 14
clone_size: .
v_call: TRBV5-1
cdr3_nt: TGCGCCAGCAGCCCAGGGAGGGGCCAAGAGACCCAGTACTTC
cdr3_aa: CASSPGRGQETQYF

d_call: TRBD2
j_call: TRBJ2-3
cdr3_length: 16
clone_size: once
v_call: TRBV9
cdr3_nt: TGTGCCAGCAGCGTAGACTCTAGCGGGGGGCCAGATACGCAGTATTTT
cdr3_aa: CASSVDSSGGPDTQYF

d_call: .
j_call: TRBJ1-5
cdr3_length: 15
clone_size: .
v_call: TRBV7-2
cdr3_nt: TGTGCCAGCAGCCTAAGATCAGGGGGCAATCAGCCCCAGCATTTT
cdr3_aa: CASSLRSGGNQPQHF

d_call: TRBD1
j_call: TRBJ1-5
cdr3_length: 16
clone_size: .
v_call: TRBV2
cdr3_nt: TGTGCCAGCAGTGGCGGGACAGGGGCGTCAAATCAGCCCCAGCATTTT
cdr3_aa: CASSGGTGASNQPQHF

d_call: .
j_call: TRBJ1-6
cdr3_length: 14
clone_size: .
v_call: TRBV19
cdr3_nt: TGTGCCAGTAGTATACGGGGAAATAATTCACCCCTCCACTTT
cdr3_aa: CASSIRGNNSPLHF

d_call: .
j_call: TRBJ2-6
cdr3_length: 15
clone_size: .
v_call: TRBV2
cdr3_nt: TGTGCCAGCACGGGACTCATCTCTGGGGCCAACGTCCTGACTTTC
cdr3_aa: CASTGLISGANVLTF

d_call: TRBD1
j_call: TRBJ1-1
cdr3_length: 17
clone_size: .
v_call: TRBV19
cdr3_nt: TGTGCCAGTAGTATAGCTCCGGGACAGGGGTTGAACACTGAAGCTTTCTTT
cdr3_aa: CASSIAPGQGLNTEAFF

d_call: TRBD1
j_call: TRBJ1-2
cdr3_length: 15
clone_size: .
v_call: TRBV7-3
cdr3_nt: TGTGCCAGCAGCTTGACCGGGACAGGGTCCTATGGCTACACCTTC
cdr3_aa: CASSLTGTGSYGYTF

d_call: TRBD1
j_call: TRBJ1-1
cdr3_length: 16
clone_size: .
v_call: TRBV6-5
cdr3_nt: TGTGCCAGCAGTTACTACAGGGGGATGGGAGGAACTGAAGCTTTCTTT
cdr3_aa: CASSYYRGMGGTEAFF

d_call: .
j_call: TRBJ1-2
cdr3_length: 14
clone_size: .
v_call: TRBV2
cdr3_nt: TGTGCCAGCAGTGTGGGGGAGGCCAGCTATGGCTACACCTTC
cdr3_aa: CASSVGEASYGYTF

d_call: .
j_call: TRBJ1-5
cdr3_length: 14
clone_size: .
v_call: TRBV6-2/TRBV6-3
cdr3_nt: TGTGCCAGCAGTTATTGGGGGGGCGCGAAGCCCCAGCATTTT
cdr3_aa: CASSYWGGAKPQHF

d_call: .
j_call: TRBJ1-1
cdr3_length: 17
clone_size: .
v_call: TRBV28
cdr3_nt: TGTGCCAGCAGTCTAGAGGAAAATATGCCGCAGAACACTGAAGCTTTCTTT
cdr3_aa: CASSLEENMPQNTEAFF

d_call: .
j_call: TRBJ2-7
cdr3_length: 14
clone_size: .
v_call: TRBV7-2
cdr3_nt: TGTGCCAGCAGCCCTGCACGAGCGATATATGAGCAGTACTTC
cdr3_aa: CASSPARAIYEQYF

d_call: TRBD1
j_call: TRBJ1-1
cdr3_length: 14
clone_size: .
v_call: TRBV19
cdr3_nt: TGTGCCAGTAGTGCGGACAGGGTGTTTGGTGAAGCTTTCTTT
cdr3_aa: CASSADRVFGEAFF

d_call: TRBD1
j_call: TRBJ1-1
cdr3_length: 14
clone_size: .
v_call: TRBV19
cdr3_nt: TGTGCCAGTAGTATCCGGGACAGGAACACTGAAGCTTTCTTT
cdr3_aa: CASSIRDRNTEAFF

d_call: .
j_call: TRBJ1-2
cdr3_length: 14
clone_size: .
v_call: TRBV2
cdr3_nt: TGTGCCAGCAGTGAAGACAGTCCTTTCCGTGGCTACACCTTC
cdr3_aa: CASSEDSPFRGYTF

d_call: .
j_call: TRBJ2-5
cdr3_length: 15
clone_size: .
v_call: TRBV15
cdr3_nt: TGTGCCACCAGCAGACAGGACAGAACACCTGAGACCCAGTACTTC
cdr3_aa: CATSRQDRTPETQYF

d_call: TRBD1
j_call: TRBJ2-5
cdr3_length: 13
clone_size: .
v_call: TRBV2
cdr3_nt: TGTGCCAGCAGTGTGGACAGGGGTAAGACCCAGTACTTC
cdr3_aa: CASSVDRGKTQYF

d_call: .
j_call: TRBJ2-1
cdr3_length: 13
clone_size: .
v_call: TRBV10-1
cdr3_nt: TGCGCCAGCACGGTTAGCTCCTACAATGAGCAGTTCTTC
cdr3_aa: CASTVSSYNEQFF

d_call: .
j_call: TRBJ2-5
cdr3_length: 14
clone_size: .
v_call: TRBV6-1
cdr3_nt: TGTGCCAGCAGTGAAGTGGGCGACCAAGAGACCCAGTACTTC
cdr3_aa: CASSEVGDQETQYF

d_call: .
j_call: TRBJ2-6
cdr3_length: 16
clone_size: .
v_call: TRBV9
cdr3_nt: TGTGCCAGCAGCGCCCCAGTGAACTCTGGGGCCAACGTCCTGACTTTC
cdr3_aa: CASSAPVNSGANVLTF

d_call: .
j_call: TRBJ1-1
cdr3_length: 12
clone_size: .
v_call: TRBV28
cdr3_nt: TGTGCCAGCAGAGAGCAGAACACTGAAGCTTTCTTT
cdr3_aa: CASREQNTEAFF

d_call: TRBD2
j_call: TRBJ2-7
cdr3_length: 14
clone_size: .
v_call: TRBV20-1
cdr3_nt: TGCAGTGCTAGTTTAGCGGGAGGGAACGGCGAGCAGTACTTC
cdr3_aa: CSASLAGGNGEQYF

d_call: .
j_call: TRBJ1-1
cdr3_length: 14
clone_size: once
v_call: TRBV19
cdr3_nt: TGTGCCAGTAGTATTGGAGGGGTATACACTGAAGCTTTCTTT
cdr3_aa: CASSIGGVYTEAFF

d_call: .
j_call: TRBJ2-7
cdr3_length: 14
clone_size: .
v_call: TRBV2
cdr3_nt: .
cdr3_aa: CASSEVGTGALGYF

d_call: TRBD1
j_call: TRBJ2-3
cdr3_length: 14
clone_size: .
v_call: TRBV5-8
cdr3_nt: TGTGCCAGCACCCCAAAAACAGGGGGCCTTACGCAGTATTTT
cdr3_aa: CASTPKTGGLTQYF

d_call: .
j_call: TRBJ2-7
cdr3_length: 16
clone_size: .
v_call: TRBV21-1
cdr3_nt: TGTGCCAGCAGCTTCCGAGGGCAGGTTCCGTCGTACGAGCAGTACTTC
cdr3_aa: CASSFRGQVPSYEQYF

d_call: .
j_call: TRBJ1-1
cdr3_length: 15
clone_size: .
v_call: TRBV5-6
cdr3_nt: TGTGCCAGCAGCTCGCTGGAGGGGTCGAACACTGAAGCTTTCTTT
cdr3_aa: CASSSLEGSNTEAFF

d_call: TRBD1
j_call: TRBJ1-1
cdr3_length: 15
clone_size: .
v_call: TRBV7-2
cdr3_nt: TGTGCCAGCAGCTTATATAGGGGGCAGAACACTGAAGCTTTCTTT
cdr3_aa: CASSLYRGQNTEAFF

d_call: .
j_call: TRBJ2-1
cdr3_length: 16
clone_size: .
v_call: TRBV9
cdr3_nt: TGTGCCAGCAGCGTAGCTGACGGGGGGCCCTACAATGAGCAGTTCTTC
cdr3_aa: CASSVADGGPYNEQFF

d_call: .
j_call: TRBJ2-7
cdr3_length: 11
clone_size: .
v_call: TRBV20-1
cdr3_nt: TGCAGTGCTAGTTCGAGCCACGAGCAGTACTTC
cdr3_aa: CSASSSHEQYF

d_call: .
j_call: TRBJ2-1
cdr3_length: 14
clone_size: .
v_call: TRBV5-4
cdr3_nt: TGTGCCAGCAGCTTTTCTGTCGCCTACAATGAGCAGTTCTTC
cdr3_aa: CASSFSVAYNEQFF

d_call: .
j_call: TRBJ2-1
cdr3_length: 13
clone_size: once
v_call: TRBV12-3/TRBV12-4
cdr3_nt: TGTGCCAGCAGTTACTACGGGAACAATGAGCAGTTCTTC
cdr3_aa: CASSYYGNNEQFF

d_call: .
j_call: TRBJ1-2
cdr3_length: 13
clone_size: .
v_call: TRBV19
cdr3_nt: TGTGCCAGTAGCCAGGGCCCCTATAAAGGCTACACCTTC
cdr3_aa: CASSQGPYKGYTF

d_call: TRBD2
j_call: TRBJ2-1
cdr3_length: 15
clone_size: .
v_call: TRBV7-7
cdr3_nt: TGTGCCAGCAGCCGGGGACTAAATTATTACAATGAGCAGTTCTTC
cdr3_aa: CASSRGLNYYNEQFF

d_call: TRBD1
j_call: TRBJ1-2
cdr3_length: 17
clone_size: once
v_call: TRBV28
cdr3_nt: TGTGCCAGCAGCCTCTCGGGACAGGGGACCTCTAACTATGGCTACACCTTC
cdr3_aa: CASSLSGQGTSNYGYTF

d_call: .
j_call: TRBJ1-5
cdr3_length: 14
clone_size: .
v_call: TRBV7-2
cdr3_nt: TGTGCCAGCAGCCTAGAGAGGGGGAATCAGCCCCAGCATTTT
cdr3_aa: CASSLERGNQPQHF

d_call: .
j_call: TRBJ2-6
cdr3_length: 15
clone_size: .
v_call: TRBV4-1
cdr3_nt: TGCGCCAGCAGCTTTACGGTCTCTGGGGCCAACGTCCTGACTTTC
cdr3_aa: CASSFTVSGANVLTF

d_call: .
j_call: TRBJ2-5
cdr3_length: 14
clone_size: .
v_call: TRBV13
cdr3_nt: TGTGCCAGCAGCTTACGGGCAGGGATCGAGACCCAGTACTTC
cdr3_aa: CASSLRAGIETQYF

d_call: .
j_call: TRBJ2-5
cdr3_length: 15
clone_size: .
v_call: TRBV7-2
cdr3_nt: TGTGCCAGCAGCTTATTTGGCGGGGCCCAAGAGACCCAGTACTTC
cdr3_aa: CASSLFGGAQETQYF

d_call: TRBD2
j_call: TRBJ2-5
cdr3_length: 15
clone_size: .
v_call: TRBV9
cdr3_nt: TGTGCCAGCAGCGTCGGGGGAGGGAGGGGAGAGACCCAGTACTTC
cdr3_aa: CASSVGGGRGETQYF

d_call: TRBD1
j_call: TRBJ2-7
cdr3_length: 15
clone_size: .
v_call: TRBV27
cdr3_nt: TGTGCCAGCAGTTTATCCGGGGACAGGGGAAATGAGCAGTACTTC
cdr3_aa: CASSLSGDRGNEQYF